These T cell receptor beta chains were read from a single sample in a study of siplizumab effects on memory and regulatory T cells. Some clones are missing from TCRdb's copy, which holds only in-frame ones; the method was immunoSEQ multiplex PCR. The table lists 90,000 to 140,000 clones, roughly 91% of them singletons. The sequencing input was CD4+ T cells sorted from blood. Receptors were obtained from a human donor in good health. Each CDR3 is given with its conserved first and last residue. A D gene is named only where the DNA matches it firmly. Clone sizes are given selectively: once, few, many, or a class where the clone is expanded.

>TRBV7-3|TRBJ1-1|-|-
TGTGCCAGCAGCTTCGTCGGGGGGCGGAACACTGAAGCTTTCTTT
CASSFVGGRNTEAFF
>TRBV15|TRBJ2-1|-|-
TGTGCCACCAGCAAGGGGGAGCCTGAGCAGTTCTTC
CATSKGEPEQFF
>TRBV6-1|TRBJ1-2|-|once
TGTGCCAGCAGTGAAGTCCGGGGCAGTTATGGCTACACCTTC
CASSEVRGSYGYTF
>TRBV7-9|TRBJ1-1|-|few
TGTGCCAGCAGCCCGATGAACACTGAAGCTTTCTTT
CASSPMNTEAFF
>TRBV6-1|TRBJ1-1|-|-
TGTGCCAGCAGTGAACGGACAGACACTGAAGCTTTCTTT
CASSERTDTEAFF
>TRBV11-3|TRBJ2-5|TRBD1|once
TGTGCCAGCAGCTTAAGCGGGACAGGGAAACTAACCCAGTACTTC
CASSLSGTGKLTQYF
>TRBV30|TRBJ2-1|TRBD2|-
TGTGCCTGGAGTTTTAGCGGGAGTGGGGAGCAGTTCTTC
CAWSFSGSGEQFF
>TRBV11-3|TRBJ2-1|TRBD1|-
TGTGCCAGCAGCTTGAGGACAGGGGGCCATGAGCAGTTCTTC
CASSLRTGGHEQFF
>TRBV18|TRBJ1-2|-|once
TGTGCCAGCTCACCTACGACAGTCAATAATAACTATGGCTACACCTTC
CASSPTTVNNNYGYTF
>TRBV19|TRBJ1-3|-|-
TGTGCCAGTACCATCGGGTTCGCGAACACCATATATTTT
CASTIGFANTIYF
>TRBV9|TRBJ1-1|-|-
TGTGCCAGCAGCGCATCAAGGTTTGGCGCTGAAGCTTTCTTT
CASSASRFGAEAFF
>TRBV5-5|TRBJ2-1|TRBD2|-
TGTGCCAGCAGCGGCAGCGGGGACTCCTACAATGAGCAGTTCTTC
CASSGSGDSYNEQFF
>TRBV19|TRBJ2-5|-|-
TGTGCCAGTAGTGCCGCCGGGACACTACAAGAGACCCAGTACTTC
CASSAAGTLQETQYF
>TRBV6-5|TRBJ2-7|-|-
TGTGCCAGCAGTTACGACTGGACTAAAACCTACGAGCAGTACTTC
CASSYDWTKTYEQYF
>TRBV5-1|TRBJ1-1|-|-
TGCGCCAGCAGCAAGGGGTGGAACACTGAAGCTTTCTTT
CASSKGWNTEAFF
>TRBV6-1|TRBJ2-3|TRBD1|-
TGTGCCAGTGATAAAAGGGGACAGGGGAGGGATACGCAGTATTTT
CASDKRGQGRDTQYF
>TRBV19|TRBJ1-1|-|-
TGTGCCAGTAGCTGGAGGAGGGACACTGAAGCTTTCTTT
CASSWRRDTEAFF
>TRBV5-1|TRBJ2-7|TRBD2|-
TGCGCCAGCAGCCTAGGGACTAGCGCGTACGAGCAGTACTTC
CASSLGTSAYEQYF
>TRBV6-5|TRBJ2-1|TRBD1|-
TGTGCCAGCAGTTACCCGGGACAGTCAAGGAATGAGCAGTTCTTC
CASSYPGQSRNEQFF
>TRBV4-1|TRBJ2-6|-|-
TGCGCCAGCAGCCCGAGGGGCGGGGTAAGCTCTGGGGCCAACGTCCTGACTTTC
CASSPRGGVSSGANVLTF
>TRBV7-3|TRBJ2-1|-|-
TGTGCCAGCAGCTCAACTCCGGGGACCCTTCCCTACAATGAGCAGTTCTTC
CASSSTPGTLPYNEQFF
>TRBV9|TRBJ2-5|-|-
TGTGCCAGCAGCGCCGACCGGCCAGGGGAGACCCAGTACTTC
CASSADRPGETQYF
>TRBV18|TRBJ1-4|TRBD1|once
TGTGCCAGCTCACCCGGGACAGGCTCCGGGGGTTACGAAAAACTGTTTTTT
CASSPGTGSGGYEKLFF
>TRBV2|TRBJ1-4|TRBD1|-
TGTGCCAGCAGTGACCAGGGGGGCACTAATGAAAAACTGTTTTTT
CASSDQGGTNEKLFF
>TRBV25-1|TRBJ1-5|TRBD1|-
TGTGCCACCCAGGGGGTAAATCAGCCCCAGCATTTT
CATQGVNQPQHF
>TRBV18|TRBJ1-1|-|-
TGTGCCAGCTCAGCCACCGGGGGCGGGGAGACTGAAGCTTTCTTT
CASSATGGGETEAFF
>TRBV10-2|TRBJ1-2|-|-
TGCGCCAGCAGGGGGGCACCGGCCGGCTACACCTTC
CASRGAPAGYTF
>TRBV7-9|TRBJ2-7|-|-
TGTGCCAGCAGCTTAGGGAACGGATACGAGCAGTACTTC
CASSLGNGYEQYF
>TRBV15|TRBJ1-2|TRBD1|-
TGTGCCACCAGCAGAGACCGTAGGGACAGCGGCTACACCTTC
CATSRDRRDSGYTF
>TRBV7-9|TRBJ2-1|TRBD2|-
TGTGCCAGCAGCTTAGTGGCGGGAGTGTCCTACAATGAGCAGTTCTTC
CASSLVAGVSYNEQFF
>TRBV5-8|TRBJ1-5|-|-
TGTGCCAGCAGCTTGCCAGGGGTAGGGAGCAATCAGCCCCAGCATTTT
CASSLPGVGSNQPQHF
>TRBV30|TRBJ1-2|-|-
TGTGCCTGGACGTCGTTTGGGGGGTACTATGGCTACACCTTC
CAWTSFGGYYGYTF
>TRBV10-3|TRBJ2-2|-|-
TGTGCCACAAGGGATATGGGGGCGAACACCGGGGAGCTGTTTTTT
CATRDMGANTGELFF
>TRBV5-6|TRBJ1-1|-|-
TGTGCCAGCAGGGCTGGAGGCACGGGGTTTTTCACTGAAGCTTTCTTT
CASRAGGTGFFTEAFF
>TRBV2|TRBJ2-2|-|-
TGTGCCAGCAGTGGTTATCGAAACACCGGGGAGCTGTTTTTT
CASSGYRNTGELFF
>TRBV7-3|TRBJ2-5|-|-
TGTGCCAGCAGCTTAACAGGGGAACAGGAGACCCAGTACTTC
CASSLTGEQETQYF
>TRBV5-4|TRBJ2-1|-|-
TGTGCCAGCAGCTTGGGACAGATCTACAATGAGCAGTTCTTC
CASSLGQIYNEQFF
>TRBV6-1|TRBJ2-7|-|-
TGTGCCAGCAGTGCCTCCCCGGGACACTCCTCCTACGAGCAGTACTTC
CASSASPGHSSYEQYF
>TRBV4-3|TRBJ1-6|TRBD1|-
TGCGCCAGCAGCCAAGAGGTAACAGGGGGCGGTACGTTGAATTCACCCCTCCACTTT
CASSQEVTGGGTLNSPLHF
>TRBV5-1|TRBJ1-3|-|-
TGCGCCAGCAGCTCGGAACAGGGTGCTGGAAACACCATATATTTT
CASSSEQGAGNTIYF
>TRBV7-2|TRBJ1-1|-|-
TGTGCCAGCAGCTTAGTCTCCGTAGGGAACACTGAAGCTTTCTTT
CASSLVSVGNTEAFF
>TRBV5-1|TRBJ1-2|-|once
TGCGCCAGCAGCTTGGGGGTGACAGACTATGGCTACACCTTC
CASSLGVTDYGYTF
>TRBV7-9|TRBJ2-5|-|-
TGTGCCAGCAGCCCGGGGACGGGGGAGACCCAGTACTTC
CASSPGTGETQYF
>TRBV10-3|TRBJ2-1|TRBD2|-
TGTGCCATCAGTACGACTAGCGGGGGCCGCAATGAGCAGTTCTTC
CAISTTSGGRNEQFF
>TRBV7-3|TRBJ1-2|TRBD1|-
TGTGCCAGCAGCTTAAATGGACAGGGGTATGGCTACACCTTC
CASSLNGQGYGYTF
>TRBV19|TRBJ2-5|-|-
TGTGCCAGTAGTATGGGGCACAGGGTGGAGACCCAGTACTTC
CASSMGHRVETQYF